The next 3 T cell receptor beta chains were all read from a single sample in a study of blood T cell repertoires in COVID-19. Only in-frame clones appear in the TCRdb table, and some are missing; sequencing was by immunoSEQ multiplex PCR. In the table there are about 1,300 clones, less than 95% of which are singletons. Sequenced input: peripheral blood. The receptors were sampled from a human donor in a cohort sampled during active COVID-19.

The chain joins TRBV20-1 to TRBJ2-1; unclear D gene. CDR3 length equals 9 residues. Trimming pared 0 bases from V and 15 bases from J, leaving 6 bases between. Germline V gives CDR1 DFQATT, CDR2 SNEGSKA (reference sequence). CDR3 loop: CSARDNPFF. CDR3 DNA: TGCAGTGCTAGAGATAATCCGTTCTTC.

The V and J genes are TRBV5-1 and TRBJ2-7, with 10 bases fitting TRBD2. This CDR3 spans 18 amino acids. CDR1 SGHRS and CDR2 YFSETQ come from the germline V gene. The ends lost 1 base at V and 5 bases at J; junction bases unmatched: 15. DNA for the CDR3: TGCGCCAGCAGCTTGTTGGGGCTAGCGGGAGTCGGTGAGGACGAGCAGTACTTC. Translated, it gives CASSLLGLAGVGEDEQYF. The full variable domain, its missing parts supplied by reference TRBV5-1 and TRBJ2-7, is KAGVTQTPRYLIKTRGQQVTLSCSPISGHRSVSWYQQTPGQGLQFLFEYFSETQRNKGNFPGRFSGRQFSNSRSEMNVSTLELGDSALYLCASSLLGLAGVGEDEQYFGPGTRLTVT.

CDR3 sequence reads: CASSPSGGSSYEQYF. In nucleotides, the CDR3 is TGTGCCAGCTCACCTTCAGGGGGAAGCTCCTACGAGCAGTACTTC. The chain has TRBV18 and TRBJ2-7; TRBD1 aligns across 7 bases. Germline CDR1 reads KGHSH; CDR2 reads LQKENI. Germline trimming cut 3 bases from V and 0 bases from J; bases unmatched to any gene: 5. This CDR3 has 15 amino acids. The full variable domain, its missing parts supplied by reference TRBV18 and TRBJ2-7, is NAGVMQNPRHLVRRRGQEARLRCSPMKGHSHVYWYRQLPEEGLKFMVYLQKENIIDESGMPKERFSAEFPKEGPSILRIQQVVRGDSAAYFCASSPSGGSSYEQYFGPGTRLTVT.